What follows are 2 T cell receptor beta chains derived from one specimen sequenced in a study of beta chain features in type 1 diabetes. The study reverse transcribed the entire isolated RNA, so it sequenced expressed TCRB transcripts. The table came from immunoSEQ multiplex PCR; TCRdb's copy has only in-frame clones and leaves some out. This table has hundreds of thousands of clones, 15% to 17% appearing once. Sequencing was performed on naive CD4+ T cells from blood. The receptors were gathered from a young man in good health.

This clone was seen only a few times. This chain connects TRBV28 to TRBJ2-1, with D perhaps TRBD1 or TRBD2 (6 bases each). This CDR3 is built from 14 residues. Trimming took off 2 bases at V and 4 bases at J, with 9 bases between the two ends. CDR1 and CDR2 (germline): MDHEN, SYDVKM. CDR3 amino acids: CASSLGGRYNEQFF. Written as DNA, the CDR3 is TGTGCCAGCAGTTTAGGGGGGCGATACAATGAGCAGTTCTTC.

In this sample, this clone turned up a few times. The V gene is TRBV7-9, the J gene TRBJ2-7; 7 positions match TRBD2. J was trimmed by 0 bases and V by 5 bases; bases with no gene match: 4. The CDR3 runs 14 residues. Germline CDR1 and CDR2: SEHNR and FQNEAQ (reference sequence). CDR3 amino acids: CASSPRDYSYEQYF. CDR3 DNA sequence: TGTGCCAGCAGCCCCCGGGACTACTCCTACGAGCAGTACTTC.